This TCR beta chain was sequenced during a study of beta chain features in type 1 diabetes. The CDR3 runs 13 residues. Germline CDR1 is KGHSY and CDR2 is FQNENV. V gave up 0 bases and J gave up 4 bases, with 6 bases separating them. cDNA synthesis used the whole RNA isolate, giving expressed TCRB sequences. Sequencing was performed with immunoSEQ multiplex PCR; in TCRdb, only in-frame clones are kept and a portion is missing. The sample yields about 410,000 clones, roughly 13% seen once. Findings of the study overall: Researchers reported that naive, central memory and Treg TCRB repertoires appeared more similar in patients than in healthy donors.

As to this clone: Its cognate antigen is unknown.

This clonotype was sampled from a man aged 30 to 45 in good health. Sequencing was performed on naive CD4+ T cells from blood. This sequence joins TRBV16 and TRBJ1-2; D might be TRBD1 (5 bases). CDR3 region: CASSQSGTYGYTF. The CDR3 DNA reads TGTGCCAGCAGCCAATCGGGGACCTATGGCTACACCTTC. Full variable domain (rest looked up from reference TRBV16 and TRBJ1-2): GEEVAQTPKHLVRGEGQKAKLYCAPIKGHSYVFWYQQVLKNEFKFLISFQNENVFDETGMPKERFSAKCLPNSPCSLEIQATKLEDSAVYFCASSQSGTYGYTFGSGTRLTVV.